This is a list of T cell receptor beta chains from one sample in a study of cytomegalovirus exposure and HLA in healthy donors. TCRdb keeps only in-frame clones here, not all; method: immunoSEQ multiplex PCR. The repertoire holds about 130,000 clones, about 80% seen once, with 2.2% in the top ten. Sequenced material: PBMCs. The receptors come from a man aged 25 to 40 in good health and CMV-seronegative. CDR3s leave out the opening cysteine and the closing phenylalanine or tryptophan. Fields, in order: J gene, V gene, CDR3 protein.

>TRBJ2-7|TRBV6-1
ASRLAVTYEQY
>TRBJ2-5|TRBV30
AVSGGETQY
>TRBJ1-3|TRBV18
ASSPRSDTIY
>TRBJ1-2|TRBV18
ASSPAGDNGYT
>TRBJ2-7|TRBV6-1
ASSSLRGPTGEQY
>TRBJ1-4|TRBV15
ATSRDLGDYEKLF
>TRBJ1-2|TRBV28
ASSPGTATFYGYT
>TRBJ2-7|TRBV28
ASSSPGLASYEQY
>TRBJ1-1|TRBV4-3
ASSRTFFRTGVNTEAF
>TRBJ2-1|TRBV28
ASSPSTPAGLDEQF
>TRBJ1-6|TRBV6-1
ASSVTQFRSPLH
>TRBJ1-2|TRBV5-4
ASSFRGQGVYGYT
>TRBJ1-6|TRBV30
AWKTGPLYNSPLH
>TRBJ1-4|TRBV2
ASSILPSNEKLF
>TRBJ2-4|TRBV10-3
ATRQGADIQY
>TRBJ2-3|TRBV5-1
ASSSNLARADTQY
>TRBJ1-2|TRBV15
ATSRDLTGWNGYT
>TRBJ1-4|TRBV29-1
SVAIATSEKLF
>TRBJ2-3|TRBV6-6
ASSQGQGETDTQY
>TRBJ1-2|TRBV6-5
ASSYRRGYYGYT
>TRBJ2-3|TRBV19
ASGPSDSFGDTQY
>TRBJ1-1|TRBV28
ASGDPTVNTEAF
>TRBJ2-4|TRBV7-9
ASSFTSNRGQRNIQY
>TRBJ1-4|TRBV5-4
ASSESRDSGVGGEKLF
>TRBJ2-3|TRBV13
ASRTGRDTDTQY
>TRBJ1-4|TRBV7-9
ASSLGQGQEKLF
>TRBJ2-7|TRBV7-2
ASSRSGTDYEQY
>TRBJ2-5|TRBV5-6
ASNPGGETQY
>TRBJ1-4|TRBV18
ASSPSGGNEKLF
>TRBJ1-4|TRBV27
ASSLTGIATNEKLF
>TRBJ1-3|TRBV4-2
ASSQGYGGSSGNTIY
>TRBJ2-7|TRBV5-1
ASSLRGHSDEQY
>TRBJ1-5|TRBV4-2
AGSQDGGYQPQH
>TRBJ2-7|TRBV28
ASRTGLAYEQY
>TRBJ2-7|TRBV6-5
ASTPLAGGRREQY
>TRBJ2-1|TRBV10-3
AISDGLANEQF
>TRBJ2-5|TRBV2
ASSGQGQSFGGQY
>TRBJ2-3|TRBV30
AWSVLSGTSTDTQY
>TRBJ1-2|TRBV5-6
ASSLPGTFSRGYT